A single sample gave rise to the 21 T cell receptor beta chains below, sequenced in a study of cytomegalovirus exposure and HLA in healthy donors. In the PCR, 60 Vbeta and 13 Jbeta primers were used. The assay was immunoSEQ multiplex PCR, and TCRdb's table has in-frame clones only and misses some. The repertoire holds around 200,000 clones, with 82% as singletons. The sample taken for sequencing was PBMCs. These receptors all come from a woman aged 40-49 years in good health and CMV-seronegative.

This chain connects TRBV10-3 to TRBJ2-1; TRBD2 matches at 7 bases. The length of the CDR3 is 13 residues. The germline CDR1 and CDR2 sequences are ENHRY and SYGVKD. The V segment lost 4 bases and the J segment 9 bases; nucleotides outside the gene matches: 6. CDR3 loop: CAISGNLAGEQFF. CDR3 sequence (DNA): TGTGCCATCAGTGGAAACTTAGCGGGTGAGCAGTTCTTC.

This clone has a single count. The J gene is TRBJ1-5, the V gene TRBV7-8; 9 bases align to TRBD1. The germline gives CDR1 SGHVS, CDR2 FQNEAQ. The ends lost 2 bases at V and 6 bases at J; junction bases unmatched: 8. The CDR3 runs 16 residues. The CDR3 bases are TGTGCCAGCAGCTTATCCTTGGGGACAGGGATTCAGCCCCAGCATTTT. It specifies CASSLSLGTGIQPQHF.

This clone appeared a single time. Here the CDR3 DNA reads TGCGCCAGCAGCTTGGAAGGGACAGGGTTCAGCGAGCAGTACTTC. This codes for CASSLEGTGFSEQYF. This chain links TRBV5-1 with TRBJ2-7; 9 nucleotides agree with TRBD1. Germline V CDR1 and CDR2: SGHRS, YFSETQ. The junction had 7 bases not matched to a gene; V was cut back by 0 bases and J by 6 bases. This CDR3 contains 15 residues. Full variable domain (outside the CDR3, taken from reference TRBV5-1 and TRBJ2-7): KAGVTQTPRYLIKTRGQQVTLSCSPISGHRSVSWYQQTPGQGLQFLFEYFSETQRNKGNFPGRFSGRQFSNSRSEMNVSTLELGDSALYLCASSLEGTGFSEQYFGPGTRLTVT.

The chain uses TRBV6-5 and TRBJ1-1; maybe TRBD1 (5 bases). V was cut by 5 bases and J by 0 bases, with 13 bases left in between. Germline V gene lookup returns CDR1 MNHEY and CDR2 SVGAGI. CDR3 length equals 15 residues. This CDR3 reads CASSTAGRMNTEAFF. CDR3 sequence (DNA): TGTGCCAGCAGTACCGCGGGACGGATGAACACTGAAGCTTTCTTT.

This clone came up a few times. This chain joins TRBV19 and TRBJ1-4, with D hard to call. The germline V gene encodes CDR1 LNHDA and CDR2 SQIVND (reference sequence). V was shortened by 1 base and J by 8 bases, with 11 bases between the two germline ends. The CDR3 has 14 amino acids. CDR3 region: CASSIGGGGEKLFF. The CDR3, as DNA: TGTGCCAGTAGTATAGGAGGTGGTGGCGAAAAACTGTTTTTT.

The J gene is TRBJ1-6, the V gene TRBV6-6; the match to TRBD1 covers 7 bases. The CDR3 is 14 amino acids. Germline V gene lookup returns CDR1 MNHNY and CDR2 SVGAGI (reference sequence). The ends lost 7 bases at V and 6 bases at J; junction bases unmatched: 6. The CDR3: CASMQGGLNSPLHF. The CDR3 DNA follows: TGTGCCAGCATGCAAGGGGGCCTTAATTCACCCCTCCACTTT.

The chain is built from TRBV7-8 and TRBJ2-5, with D perhaps matching TRBD1 (5 bases). The CDR3 totals 13 residues. CDR1 and CDR2 (germline): SGHVS, FQNEAQ. V was shortened by 6 bases and J by 1 base, with 9 bases between the two germline ends. DNA for the CDR3: TGTGCCAGCAGTGGGGCCCGCCAAGAGACCCAGTACTTC. It yields the protein CASSGARQETQYF.

This chain uses TRBV30 with TRBJ1-3; no clear D gene. V was cut by 0 bases and J by 4 bases, with 13 bases left in between. Germline V gene sequence: CDR1 GTSNPN, CDR2 SVGIG (reference sequence). This CDR3 is built from 15 residues. DNA of the CDR3: TGTGCCTGGAGTGTAGTCGTGGGAGGAGGAAACACCATATATTTT. This sequence encodes CAWSVVVGGGNTIYF.

The chain employs TRBV5-4 and TRBJ2-5; 8 nucleotides line up with TRBD2. The CDR3 contains 13 residues. Germline CDR1 and CDR2: SGHNT and YYREEE (reference sequence). With 3 bases clipped from V and 3 bases from J, the junction kept 1 base outside the gene matches. CDR3 sequence (DNA): TGTGCCAGCAGCTCGGGGGGGGAAGAGACCCAGTACTTC. Protein: CASSSGGEETQYF.

V gene TRBV7-8 combines with J gene TRBJ2-1; TRBD2 matches 12 bases. The trim removed 3 bases at V and 9 bases at J, leaving 15 bases unmatched. CDR1 and CDR2 from the germline V gene are SGHVS and FQNEAQ. CDR3 size: 18 residues. CDR3 nucleotide sequence: TGTGCCAGCAGCTTGGCTAGCGGGGGGGCCTGGGCCTTAGGTGAGCAGTTCTTC. This gives the protein CASSLASGGAWALGEQFF.

The J gene is TRBJ1-5, the V gene TRBV19; unclear D gene. This CDR3 has 12 amino acids. V gave up 5 bases and J gave up 7 bases, with 9 bases separating them. CDR1 is LNHDA, CDR2 SQIVND, per germline (reference sequence). DNA of the CDR3: TGTGCCAGTAGTGGCTTGAACCAGCCCCAGCATTTT. Its protein product is CASSGLNQPQHF. The complete variable domain, with remaining parts taken from reference TRBV19 and TRBJ1-5, reads DGGITQSPKYLFRKEGQNVTLSCEQNLNHDAMYWYRQDPGQGLRLIYYSQIVNDFQKGDIAEGYSVSREKKESFPLTVTSAQKNPTAFYLCASSGLNQPQHFGDGTRLSIL.

The V gene is TRBV5-6, the J gene TRBJ2-7; possibly TRBD2 for D (5 bases). Germline V lookup: CDR1 SGHDT, CDR2 YYEEEE. The V and J ends lost 4 bases and 0 bases respectively, with 8 bases between them. The CDR3 loop spans 13 amino acids. The CDR3 nucleotides are TGTGCCAGCAGCCCGGGGAGCTCCTACGAGCAGTACTTC. Translating gives CASSPGSSYEQYF.

The chain couples TRBV6-5 to TRBJ1-1; 9 bases are a match to TRBD1. This CDR3 is 15 amino acids long. J was trimmed by 4 bases and V by 6 bases; bases with no gene match: 9. Germline CDR1 MNHEY, CDR2 SVGAGI. Written as DNA, the CDR3 is TGTGCCAGCAGCCTCAGGACAGGGGCAGTCACTGAAGCTTTCTTT. Its translation is CASSLRTGAVTEAFF.

The chain carries TRBV7-9 and TRBJ2-2, with D tentatively TRBD2 (5 bases). Germline CDR1 and CDR2: SEHNR and FQNEAQ (reference sequence). The V end lost 0 bases, the J end lost 5 bases, and 13 bases lay between the germline ends. CDR3 length equals 16 residues. The CDR3, as DNA: TGTGCCAGCAGCTTAGCGGGGTCCAGGACTACCGGGGAGCTGTTTTTT. It codes for CASSLAGSRTTGELFF.

The gene calls are TRBV5-1 and TRBJ2-3; D is possibly TRBD1 (5 bases). Trimming took off 0 bases at V and 5 bases at J, with 10 bases between the two ends. The CDR3 is made up of 14 amino acids. CDR1 and CDR2 from the germline V gene are SGHRS and YFSETQ. The chain's CDR3 is CASSLVVGEDTQYF. The CDR3 coding sequence is TGCGCCAGCAGCTTGGTCGTAGGGGAAGATACGCAGTATTTT.

The genes are TRBV5-4 and TRBJ2-7; 8 bases align to TRBD1. J gave up 7 bases and V 4 bases, and 7 bases lay outside the gene matches. Germline V gene lookup returns CDR1 SGHNT and CDR2 YYREEE (reference sequence). This CDR3 is 13 amino acids long. In DNA, the CDR3 is TGTGCCAGCAGCCTAGACAGGGGCGGAGAGCAGTACTTC. It codes for CASSLDRGGEQYF.

The rearrangement links TRBV7-6 to TRBJ1-1; 8 bases match TRBD1. V lost 3 bases and J lost 5; bases outside the gene matches: 5. The germline V gene has CDR1 SGHVS and CDR2 FNYEAQ. The CDR3 length is 14 residues. DNA of the CDR3: TGTGCCAGCAGCTTGTCCAGGGGGCAAACTGAAGCTTTCTTT. Amino acids: CASSLSRGQTEAFF.

CDR3 sequence reads: CASSLRGGLQETQYF. The CDR3 region has the DNA TGTGCCAGCAGTCTTAGGGGGGGCTTACAAGAGACCCAGTACTTC. The chain employs TRBV7-9 and TRBJ2-5, with a weak D call TRBD2 (7 bases). The CDR3 extends over 15 amino acids. The germline V and J ends were trimmed by 6 bases and 2 bases, with 16 bases remaining between them. Germline CDR1 is SEHNR and CDR2 is FQNEAQ (reference sequence).

This clone has a single count. This chain joins TRBV7-9 and TRBJ1-1, with D tentatively TRBD1 (5 bases). This CDR3 region has 17 residues. Between the trimmed V and J ends, which lost 3 bases and 3 bases, there was a span of 20 bases. Germline V CDR1 and CDR2: SEHNR, FQNEAQ (reference sequence). This chain's CDR3 is CASSFGGRAGLYTEAFF. The CDR3 DNA reads as TGTGCCAGCAGCTTCGGGGGGAGGGCAGGCCTTTACACTGAAGCTTTCTTT.

The J gene is TRBJ1-1, the V gene TRBV5-1; weak D call: TRBD1 (5 bases). V was cut by 4 bases and J by 1 base, with 23 bases left in between. The CDR3 contains 18 residues. Germline V gene sequence: CDR1 SGHRS, CDR2 YFSETQ. CDR3 DNA sequence: TGCGCCAGCAGCGGACACGTATCTCTAGGACCCCCGAACACTGAAGCTTTCTTT. This codes for CASSGHVSLGPPNTEAFF.

The rearrangement links TRBV28 to TRBJ2-7; TRBD1 agrees at 8 bases. The CDR3 covers 14 residues. Germline V gene sequence: CDR1 MDHEN, CDR2 SYDVKM. Trimming at V came to 9 bases and at J to 3 bases, leaving 10 bases not matched to a gene. The CDR3 DNA reads TGTGCCAGTCTGGGGACAGGAGGAATCTACGAGCAGTACTTC. Protein sequence: CASLGTGGIYEQYF.